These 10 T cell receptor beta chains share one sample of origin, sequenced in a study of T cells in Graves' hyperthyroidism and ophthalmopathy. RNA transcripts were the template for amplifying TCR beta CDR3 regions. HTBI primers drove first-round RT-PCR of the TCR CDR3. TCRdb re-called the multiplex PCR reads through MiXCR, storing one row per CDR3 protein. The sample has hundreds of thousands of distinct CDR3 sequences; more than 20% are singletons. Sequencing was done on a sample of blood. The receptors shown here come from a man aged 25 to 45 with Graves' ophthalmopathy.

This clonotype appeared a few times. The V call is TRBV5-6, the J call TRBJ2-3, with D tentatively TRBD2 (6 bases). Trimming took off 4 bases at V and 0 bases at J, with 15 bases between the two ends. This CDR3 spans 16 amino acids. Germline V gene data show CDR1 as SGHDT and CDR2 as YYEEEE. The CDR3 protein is CASSQPSGESTDTQYF. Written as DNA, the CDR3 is TGTGCCAGCAGCCAGCCTTCGGGGGAAAGCACAGATACGCAGTATTTT.

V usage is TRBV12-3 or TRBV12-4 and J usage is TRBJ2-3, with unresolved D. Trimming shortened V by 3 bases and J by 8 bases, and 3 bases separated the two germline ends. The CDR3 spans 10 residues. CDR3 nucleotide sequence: TGTGCCAGCAGTTTGGGTACGCAGTATTTT. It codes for CASSLGTQYF.

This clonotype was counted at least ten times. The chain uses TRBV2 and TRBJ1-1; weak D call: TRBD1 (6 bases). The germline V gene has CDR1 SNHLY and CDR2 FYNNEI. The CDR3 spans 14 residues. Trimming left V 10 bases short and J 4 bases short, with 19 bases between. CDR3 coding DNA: TGTGCCATACGGACAGCCGGGGAGGGCACTGAAGCTTTCTTT. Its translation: CAIRTAGEGTEAFF.

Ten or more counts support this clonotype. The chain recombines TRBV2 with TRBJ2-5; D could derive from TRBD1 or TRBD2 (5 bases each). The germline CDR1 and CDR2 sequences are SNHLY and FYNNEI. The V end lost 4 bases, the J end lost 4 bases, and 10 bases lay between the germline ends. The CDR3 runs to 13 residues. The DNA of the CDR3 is TGTGCCAGCAGTGGTGAGGGGTTAGAGACCCAGTACTTC. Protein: CASSGEGLETQYF.

The chain's CDR3 is CSASRQAYTEAFF. CDR3 nucleotides: TGCAGTGCTAGTAGACAGGCATACACTGAAGCTTTCTTT. The chain carries TRBV20-1 and TRBJ1-1, with D possibly matching TRBD1 (6 bases). The V end was cut by 3 bases, the J end by 3 bases, with 11 bases between. Germline lookup yields CDR1 DFQATT and CDR2 SNEGSKA (reference sequence). The CDR3 length is 13 residues.

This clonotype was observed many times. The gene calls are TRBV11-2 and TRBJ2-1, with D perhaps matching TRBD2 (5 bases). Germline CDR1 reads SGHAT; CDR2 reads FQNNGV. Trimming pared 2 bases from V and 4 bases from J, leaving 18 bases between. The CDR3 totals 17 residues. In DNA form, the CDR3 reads TGTGCCAGCAGCTTACATGCGGGCGGAGTCGTTTACAATGAGCAGTTCTTC. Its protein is CASSLHAGGVVYNEQFF. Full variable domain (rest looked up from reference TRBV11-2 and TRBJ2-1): EAGVAQSPRYKIIEKRQSVAFWCNPISGHATLYWYQQILGQGPKLLIQFQNNGVVDDSQLPKDRFSAERLKGVDSTLKIQPAKLEDSAVYLCASSLHAGGVVYNEQFFGPGTRLTVL.

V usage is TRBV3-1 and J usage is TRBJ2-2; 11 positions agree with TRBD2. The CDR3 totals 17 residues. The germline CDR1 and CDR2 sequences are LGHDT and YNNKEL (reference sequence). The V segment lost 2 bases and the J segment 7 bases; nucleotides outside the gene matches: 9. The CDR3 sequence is CASSQPPGTSGNGELFF. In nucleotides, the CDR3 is TGTGCCAGCAGCCAACCTCCGGGGACTAGCGGTAACGGGGAGCTGTTTTTT. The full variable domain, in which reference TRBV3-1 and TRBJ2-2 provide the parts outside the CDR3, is DTAVSQTPKYLVTQMGNDKSIKCEQNLGHDTMYWYKQDSKKFLKIMFSYNNKELIINETVPNRFSPKSPDKAHLNLHINSLELGDSAVYFCASSQPPGTSGNGELFFGEGSRLTVL.

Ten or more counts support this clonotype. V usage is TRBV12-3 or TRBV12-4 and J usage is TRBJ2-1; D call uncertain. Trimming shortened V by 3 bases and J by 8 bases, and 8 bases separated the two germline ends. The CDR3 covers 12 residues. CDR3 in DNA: TGTGCCAGCAGTTTGTTGGCACATGAGCAGTTCTTC. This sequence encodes CASSLLAHEQFF.

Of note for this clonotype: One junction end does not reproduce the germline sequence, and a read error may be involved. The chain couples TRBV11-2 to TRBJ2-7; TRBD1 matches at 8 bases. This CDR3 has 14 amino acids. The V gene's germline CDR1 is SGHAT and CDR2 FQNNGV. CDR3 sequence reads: CATSEGTGTYEQYF. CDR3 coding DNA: TGTGCCACCAGCGAAGGGACAGGAACCTACGAGCAGTACTTC.

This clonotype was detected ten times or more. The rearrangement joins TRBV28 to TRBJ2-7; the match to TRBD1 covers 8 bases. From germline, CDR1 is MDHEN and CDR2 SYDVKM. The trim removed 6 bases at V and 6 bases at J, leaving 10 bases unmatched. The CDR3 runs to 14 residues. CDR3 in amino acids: CASRSGTGRLEQYF. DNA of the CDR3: TGTGCCAGCAGATCCGGGACAGGTCGTCTCGAGCAGTACTTC.